The TCR beta chain described here comes from a study of cytomegalovirus exposure and HLA in healthy donors. Whole-study results and caveats: Later analysis demonstrated an association between a missense DCLRE1C variant and TCR beta V- and J-gene trimming. Rare sequences made up most TCRs, while some public TCRs were found in many donors. Among TCR beta chains of equal frequency, HLA-associated ones were more clonally expanded in a later analysis.

Nominal health characterized the donors when sampled, though unrecorded immune exposures were likely. Concerning this clone: Antigen: not known.

Use of 60 Vbeta and 13 Jbeta primers characterized the PCR. The table came from immunoSEQ multiplex PCR; TCRdb's copy has only in-frame clones and leaves some out. The sample table includes roughly 120,000 clones. V lost 7 bases and J lost 7; bases outside the gene matches: 8. This CDR3 is 14 amino acids long. CDR1 is ENHRY, CDR2 SYGVKD, per germline. This chain links TRBV10-3 with TRBJ2-7; 12 bases are a match to TRBD1. The sample comprised PBMCs. This receptor was identified in a man under 40 in good health and CMV-seronegative. The CDR3 region is CAINPGQGALEQYF. The DNA for the CDR3 is TGTGCCATCAATCCGGGACAGGGGGCTCTTGAGCAGTACTTC.